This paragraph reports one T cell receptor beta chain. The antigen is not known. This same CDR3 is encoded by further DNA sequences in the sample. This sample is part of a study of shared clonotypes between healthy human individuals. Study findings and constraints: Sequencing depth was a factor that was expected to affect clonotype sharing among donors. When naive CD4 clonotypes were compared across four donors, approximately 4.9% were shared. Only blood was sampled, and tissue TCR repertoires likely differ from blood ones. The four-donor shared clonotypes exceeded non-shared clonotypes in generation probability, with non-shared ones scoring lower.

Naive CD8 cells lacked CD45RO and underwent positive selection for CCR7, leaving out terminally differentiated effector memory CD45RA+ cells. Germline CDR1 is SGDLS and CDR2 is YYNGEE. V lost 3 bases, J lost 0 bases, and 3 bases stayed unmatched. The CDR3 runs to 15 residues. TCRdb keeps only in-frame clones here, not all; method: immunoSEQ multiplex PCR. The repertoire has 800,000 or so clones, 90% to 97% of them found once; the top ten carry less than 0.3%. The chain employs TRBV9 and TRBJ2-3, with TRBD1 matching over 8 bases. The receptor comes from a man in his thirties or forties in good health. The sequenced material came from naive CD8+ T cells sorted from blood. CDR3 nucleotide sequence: TGTGCCAGCAGCGCCTGGGACAGGAGCACAGATACGCAGTATTTT. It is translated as CASSAWDRSTDTQYF.